This T cell receptor beta chain appears in the sequencing data of a study of early T cells in non-severe SARS-CoV-2 infection. Attached unique molecular identifiers marked individual cDNA molecules. TCRdb re-called the 5' RACE reads with MiXCR, one entry per CDR3 protein. Among over 60,000 distinct CDR3 sequences, around 10% were seen once, and the ten largest hold 2.9%. The clonotype comes from an adult who was a healthcare worker with PCR-confirmed SARS-CoV-2 infection or an uninfected control (not recorded which). The source material was whole blood, sampled at baseline.

CDR3 DNA: TGTGCCAGCAGCCAGGGCGGTATCACAGATACGCAGTATTTT. Its protein product is CASSQGGITDTQYF. The chain joins TRBV3-1 to TRBJ2-3, with D unresolved. The CDR3 sequence is 14 residues long. V lost 3 bases, J lost 2 bases, and 9 bases lay in between. CDR1 is LGHDT and CDR2 is YNNKEL in the germline V gene (reference sequence).